The 17 T cell receptor beta chains below were found in one sample sequenced in a study of blood T cells in healthy people across ages (dated by TCRdb to the mid-2010s). To prepare the library, 5' RACE was applied. The second PCR ran for about 6 to 11 cycles and used a J-beta primer mix along with a sample-barcoded 5' primer. Starting from the raw public reads, TCRdb applied fastp trimming at Q25, assembled clones with MiXCR and retained in-frame beta chains. Every entry covers one CDR3 protein and lists the most common genes and DNA from its rows. Within this sample are 1,800,000 or so distinct CDR3 sequences, with about 39% of them counted one time only. In total, the top ten clones hold under 30% of the sample. Sequencing was performed on blood. Receptor source: a human donor in good health.

The chain joins TRBV5-5 to TRBJ1-1, with no clear D. Germline CDR1 SGHKS, CDR2 YYEKEE (reference sequence). The V end was cut by 1 base, the J end by 0 bases, with 7 bases between. This CDR3 contains 14 residues. CDR3 sequence reads: CASSLNVMNTEAFF. CDR3 DNA sequence: TGTGCCAGCAGCTTGAACGTCATGAACACTGAAGCTTTCTTT.

V is TRBV29-1 and J is TRBJ2-7, with D perhaps TRBD1 (5 bases). The CDR3 runs 13 residues. V was clipped by 6 bases and J by 4 bases, with 16 bases between them. CDR1 and CDR2 (germline): SQVTM, ANQGSEA. Written as DNA, the CDR3 is TGCAGCGTCCAGGAGCAGGGTTGGTACGAGCAGTACTTC. This encodes CSVQEQGWYEQYF.

V gene TRBV20-1 combines with J gene TRBJ2-7; 9 bases are a match to TRBD2. After removal of 2 bases from V and 3 bases from J, the junction contained 5 bases not matched to a gene. Germline CDR1 and CDR2: DFQATT and SNEGSKA (reference sequence). This CDR3 is 14 amino acids long. CDR3 sequence: CSARLAGDLYEQYF. Written as DNA, the CDR3 is TGCAGTGCTAGATTAGCGGGGGACCTCTACGAGCAGTACTTC.

V and J are TRBV5-1 and TRBJ2-6; tentative D call: TRBD1 (6 bases). This CDR3 contains 17 residues. Germline V gene data show CDR1 as SGHRS and CDR2 as YFSETQ. V was pared by 5 bases and J by 0 bases, with 15 bases between. The CDR3 nucleotides read TGCGCCAGCAGGGGTGGGGGCGTCCTCTCTGGGGCCAACGTCCTGACTTTC. Translated: CASRGGGVLSGANVLTF.

This chain uses TRBV5-1 with TRBJ1-1; D ambiguous. Germline CDR1 reads SGHRS; CDR2 reads YFSETQ. Trimming cost V 4 bases and J 1 base, with 11 bases left between them. The length of the CDR3 is 14 residues. CDR3 in amino acids: CASSGNSGNTEAFF. The CDR3 DNA follows: TGCGCCAGCAGCGGGAACAGCGGGAACACTGAAGCTTTCTTT.

The chain uses TRBV27 and TRBJ1-2, with 7 nucleotides matching TRBD1. The germline gives CDR1 MNHEY, CDR2 SMNVEV (reference sequence). The CDR3 totals 15 residues. The V and J ends lost 5 bases and 6 bases, in that order; junction bases with no gene match: 12. CDR3 sequence (DNA): TGTGCCAGCAGTCACGACGGACAGGCTGGGGATGGCTACACCTTC. This gives the protein CASSHDGQAGDGYTF.

The chain couples TRBV28 to TRBJ2-5; TRBD1 aligns across 7 bases. Germline V gene sequence: CDR1 MDHEN, CDR2 SYDVKM. The CDR3 loop spans 16 amino acids. The V and J ends lost 1 base and 6 bases, in that order; junction bases with no gene match: 11. The CDR3 protein is CASSLSGTAWGQTQYF. Written as DNA, the CDR3 is TGTGCCAGCAGTTTATCAGGGACAGCCTGGGGGCAGACCCAGTACTTC.

V gene TRBV7-9 combines with J gene TRBJ1-2; D gene unclear. CDR1 SEHNR and CDR2 FQNEAQ come from the germline V gene (reference sequence). The V end was cut by 4 bases, the J end by 0 bases, with 21 bases between. The CDR3 is 18 amino acids. CDR3 bases: TGTGCCAGCAGCTCAAACGCATTTGAAAGTTACTCTAACTATGGCTACACCTTC. This gives the protein CASSSNAFESYSNYGYTF.

This clonotype has just a few counts. The chain carries TRBV4-3 and TRBJ1-5; a weak D match, TRBD1 (6 bases). This CDR3 is 15 amino acids long. Trimming took 2 bases from V and 3 from J, leaving 11 bases between them. Germline V gene lookup returns CDR1 LGHNA and CDR2 YSLEER. CDR3 nucleotide sequence: TGCGCCAGCAGCCAACTACAGGGCCCCAATCAGCCCCAGCATTTT. Translating gives CASSQLQGPNQPQHF.

This clonotype showed up many times. This sequence joins TRBV7-8 and TRBJ2-5; D gene ambiguous. This CDR3 has 14 residues. V was shortened by 4 bases and J by 4 bases, with 13 bases between the two germline ends. Germline-derived CDR1 and CDR2 are SGHVS and FQNEAQ. The CDR3 sequence is CASSSYGSGETQYF. In DNA form, the CDR3 reads TGTGCCAGCAGCTCCTACGGGTCAGGAGAGACCCAGTACTTC.

This clonotype was observed a few times. The chain has TRBV2 and TRBJ2-6; the match to TRBD1 covers 10 bases. CDR1 is SNHLY and CDR2 is FYNNEI in the germline V gene. The CDR3 extends over 19 amino acids. Germline trimming cut 4 bases from V and 2 bases from J; bases unmatched to any gene: 11. The CDR3: CASSGALGQGGTGANVLTF. In DNA form, the CDR3 reads TGTGCCAGCAGTGGAGCGCTTGGACAGGGGGGCACTGGGGCCAACGTCCTGACTTTC.

The chain couples TRBV7-2 to TRBJ1-1; no firm D call. V was trimmed by 6 bases and J by 0 bases, leaving 8 bases between them. This CDR3 is 13 amino acids long. Germline CDR1 SGHTA, CDR2 FQGNSA. The CDR3 protein is CASSREMNTEAFF. The CDR3 bases are TGTGCCAGCAGTAGGGAGATGAACACTGAAGCTTTCTTT.

The J gene is TRBJ1-5, the V gene TRBV15; 7 bases align to TRBD1. Germline V gene sequence: CDR1 LNHNV, CDR2 YYDKDF (reference sequence). The V and J ends lost 5 bases and 7 bases, in that order; junction bases with no gene match: 17. The CDR3 has 17 residues. In DNA form, the CDR3 reads TGTGCCACCAGCCCAAAGCGCGACAGGGTAGAATGGCAGCCCCAGCATTTT. It yields the protein CATSPKRDRVEWQPQHF.

The V and J genes are TRBV5-5 and TRBJ1-5; no reliable D call. This CDR3 comprises 13 residues. CDR1 SGHKS and CDR2 YYEKEE come from the germline V gene (reference sequence). Trimming stripped 3 bases from V and 11 bases from J, with 15 bases between. CDR3 in DNA: TGTGCCAGCAGCTCCGATTTGGGCGCGGCCCAGCATTTT. Its protein is CASSSDLGAAQHF. The whole variable domain, remainder taken from reference TRBV5-5 and TRBJ1-5, is DAGVTQSPTHLIKTRGQQVTLRCSPISGHKSVSWYQQVLGQGPQFIFQYYEKEERGRGNFPDRFSARQFPNYSSELNVNALLLGDSALYLCASSSDLGAAQHFGDGTRLSIL.

This clonotype was detected a few times. This may stem from a read error, because a much larger clone lies one nucleotide away. J is TRBJ2-3 and V is TRBV25-1; no clear D gene. In germline, CDR1 is MGHDK, CDR2 SYGVNS. The CDR3 totals 11 residues. Trimming removed 5 bases from V and 5 bases from J, with 5 bases in between. CDR3 loop: CASSMKDTQYF. The CDR3 DNA reads as TGTGCCAGCAGTATGAAAGATACGCAGTATTTT.

The chain employs TRBV6-2 or TRBV6-3 and TRBJ2-7; TRBD1 agrees at 7 bases. The CDR3 totals 15 residues. Germline V gene lookup returns CDR1 MNHEY and CDR2 SVGEGT. J gave up 2 bases and V 0 bases, and 4 bases lay outside the gene matches. The DNA of the CDR3 is TGTGCCAGCAGTTACTCACACGGACAGGCCTACGAGCAGTACTTC. Residues: CASSYSHGQAYEQYF.

In its sample, this clonotype was seen many times. The CDR3 sequence is CASSRGQGSTDTQYF. CDR3 DNA: TGCGCCAGCAGCAGAGGACAGGGGAGCACAGATACGCAGTATTTT. The chain carries TRBV5-1 and TRBJ2-3; 9 bases map to TRBD1. The germline CDR1 and CDR2 sequences are SGHRS and YFSETQ. V dropped 4 bases and J dropped 0; count of bases not matched to a gene: 3. CDR3 length: 15 residues.